What follows are 26 T cell receptor beta chains derived from one specimen sequenced in a study of T-cell reconstitution after alpha-beta-depleted transplantation in children. During its preparation, the TCRbeta library received unique molecular identifiers. TCRdb ran MiXCR on the PCR reads and lists one entry per CDR3 protein. This table has over 200,000 distinct CDR3 sequences, about 15% appearing once. The sample was PBMCs, mostly from graft donor cells, taken 360 days after TCRalphabeta/CD19-depleted stem cell transplant. These receptors were collected from a male patient aged 2 to 9 who had a stem cell transplant for acute lymphoblastic leukemia, so the T cells may come from the graft donor.

The gene calls are TRBV6-5 and TRBJ2-7; D may be TRBD2 (6 bases). The V and J ends lost 0 bases and 7 bases respectively, with 16 bases between them. The CDR3 has 15 amino acids. CDR1 is MNHEY, CDR2 SVGAGI, per germline. The CDR3, as DNA: TGTGCCAGCAGTTACTCGGGCGGGACCTCCGGGGAGCAGTACTTC. This sequence encodes CASSYSGGTSGEQYF.

The DNA for the CDR3 is TGTGCCAGCAGTTACAGGGGACCAGGGGCCCCTGGGGCCAACGTCCTGACTTTC. Its protein product is CASSYRGPGAPGANVLTF. The rearrangement joins TRBV6-5 to TRBJ2-6, with a weak D call TRBD1 (6 bases). Germline CDR1 reads MNHEY; CDR2 reads SVGAGI. The CDR3 is 18 residues long. Trimming took off 2 bases at V and 2 bases at J, with 16 bases between the two ends.

This sequence joins TRBV15 and TRBJ2-1; D may be TRBD2 (6 bases). Looked up from germline, CDR1 is LNHNV and CDR2 is YYDKDF (reference sequence). V shed 0 bases and J shed 4 bases, with 13 bases lying between them. CDR3 length: 16 residues. The CDR3 reads CATSRDIRDSYNEQFF. The DNA of the CDR3 is TGTGCCACCAGCAGAGATATTCGGGACTCATACAATGAGCAGTTCTTC.

The chain combines TRBV9 with TRBJ2-1; TRBD2 aligns across 8 bases. With V trimmed by 3 bases and J by 5 bases, 7 bases remained unmatched. The CDR3 is 15 residues long. Germline V gene sequence: CDR1 SGDLS, CDR2 YYNGEE. Here the CDR3 reads CASSAPGGGHNEQFF. The DNA of the CDR3 is TGTGCCAGCAGCGCCCCTGGCGGGGGGCACAATGAGCAGTTCTTC.

This clonotype was detected many times. This chain connects TRBV10-2 to TRBJ2-1; D is ambiguous. This CDR3 contains 11 residues. Germline V gene lookup returns CDR1 WSHSY and CDR2 SAAADI. V lost 2 bases and J lost 8, with 4 bases in between. CDR3 in DNA: TGCGCCAGCAGTGAGATGCATGAGCAGTTCTTC. Translated: CASSEMHEQFF.

This clonotype occurred many times. The chain uses TRBV9 and TRBJ2-3; 10 bases agree with TRBD2. CDR3 length: 19 residues. V trimming: 0 bases; J trimming: 0 bases; junction bases outside the gene matches: 10. Looked up from germline, CDR1 is SGDLS and CDR2 is YYNGEE. The CDR3 bases are TGTGCCAGCAGCGTAGGGGTAGCGGGGGGTATACTAAGCACAGATACGCAGTATTTT. It yields the protein CASSVGVAGGILSTDTQYF.

This rearrangement joins TRBV27 to TRBJ2-2, with 10 positions matching TRBD2. Losses at the gene ends were 2 bases for V and 1 base for J; bases not matched to a gene: 7. CDR3 length: 18 amino acids. CDR1 and CDR2 from the germline V gene are MNHEY and SMNVEV (reference sequence). CDR3 bases: TGTGCCAGCAGTTTAGGCCTAGCGGGGGTGAGGAACACCGGGGAGCTGTTTTTT. Translating it yields CASSLGLAGVRNTGELFF.

The V gene is TRBV5-1, the J gene TRBJ2-5; D unclear. This CDR3 has 13 residues. Trimming took 1 base from V and 2 from J, leaving 6 bases between them. Germline assignment: CDR1 SGHRS and CDR2 YFSETQ. CDR3 amino acids: CASSLKGQETQYF. DNA for the CDR3: TGCGCCAGCAGCTTGAAGGGTCAAGAGACCCAGTACTTC.

V usage is TRBV5-6 and J usage is TRBJ2-7; D uncertain. The CDR3 runs 15 residues. Germline V CDR1 and CDR2: SGHDT, YYEEEE. Trimming left V 1 base short and J 0 bases short, with 11 bases between. CDR3 protein: CASSLISANSYEQYF. In nucleotides, the CDR3 is TGTGCCAGCAGCTTGATAAGTGCCAACTCCTACGAGCAGTACTTC.

This clonotype was seen a few times. V usage is TRBV4-1 and J usage is TRBJ2-1; no reliable D call. Per germline, CDR1 MGHRA and CDR2 YSYEKL. The CDR3 has 17 amino acids. V was clipped by 0 bases and J by 8 bases, with 20 bases between them. CDR3 sequence: CASSQESSWPWVHEQFF. In nucleotides, the CDR3 is TGCGCCAGCAGCCAAGAAAGTAGCTGGCCCTGGGTCCATGAGCAGTTCTTC.

This clonotype was observed a handful of times. The chain employs TRBV7-9 and TRBJ1-2; possibly TRBD1 for D (6 bases). V was pared by 5 bases and J by 6 bases, with 19 bases between. The CDR3 totals 15 residues. Germline V lookup: CDR1 SEHNR, CDR2 FQNEAQ (reference sequence). DNA for the CDR3: TGTGCCAGCAGCCCTCCCCCGAGGGGGGCTAATGGCTACACCTTC. It yields the protein CASSPPPRGANGYTF.

This clonotype was picked up many times. The chain couples TRBV5-6 to TRBJ2-3, with D unresolved. V was cut by 0 bases and J by 4 bases, with 3 bases left in between. This CDR3 spans 12 amino acids. Germline V CDR1 and CDR2: SGHDT, YYEEEE. CDR3 nucleotides: TGTGCCAGCAGCTTGGTATCAGATACGCAGTATTTT. It is translated as CASSLVSDTQYF.

This clonotype was observed a few times. The chain employs TRBV5-1 and TRBJ2-1, with a weak D call TRBD2 (5 bases). The CDR3 length is 13 residues. Trimming took off 2 bases at V and 10 bases at J, with 13 bases between the two ends. The germline V gene encodes CDR1 SGHRS and CDR2 YFSETQ. CDR3 DNA: TGCGCCAGCAGCTTAGAGGGTTTCGGGGAGCAGTTCTTC. Protein product: CASSLEGFGEQFF.

Points on this clonotype: One end of the junction fails to match germline, which may point to a read error. The genes are TRBV20-1 and TRBJ2-1; D possibly corresponds to TRBD1 (7 bases). This CDR3 is built from 19 residues. The germline gives CDR1 DFQATT, CDR2 SNEGSKA (reference sequence). The CDR3 nucleotides are TGCTGTGCTAGAGATCGGCAGGGGGGCAAAATTTTTGGAGACAATGAGCAGTTCTTC. This translates into CCARDRQGGKIFGDNEQFF.

This sequence joins TRBV3-1 and TRBJ2-3; 10 positions match TRBD2. This CDR3 is built from 18 residues. The V gene end was trimmed by 8 bases and the J gene end by 1 base; junction bases not matched to a gene: 15. The germline V gene has CDR1 LGHDT and CDR2 YNNKEL (reference sequence). CDR3 in amino acids: CASCLGVAGGSRTDTQYF. In nucleotides, the CDR3 is TGTGCCAGCTGCCTCGGGGTAGCGGGAGGATCCCGCACAGATACGCAGTATTTT.

This clonotype was seen a handful of times. The chain employs TRBV2 and TRBJ1-2, with 9 positions matching TRBD1. The CDR3 runs to 15 residues. V shed 0 bases, J shed 6 bases, and the junction held 5 bases outside the gene matches. The germline V gene has CDR1 SNHLY and CDR2 FYNNEI. The CDR3 DNA is TGTGCCAGCAGTGAAGCCAGTAGGACAGGGGATGGCTACACCTTC. Protein sequence: CASSEASRTGDGYTF. Supplemented by reference TRBV2 and TRBJ1-2, the full variable domain reads EPEVTQTPSHQVTQMGQEVILRCVPISNHLYFYWYRQILGQKVEFLVSFYNNEISEKSEIFDDQFSVERPDGSNFTLKIRSTKLEDSAMYFCASSEASRTGDGYTFGSGTRLTVV.

This clonotype has only a few counts. The V call is TRBV11-2, the J call TRBJ2-1; TRBD2 aligns across 8 bases. The CDR3 extends over 14 amino acids. The germline gives CDR1 SGHAT, CDR2 FQNNGV. J was trimmed by 9 bases and V by 3 bases; bases with no gene match: 7. This CDR3 is CASSLSGSFIEQFF. Written as DNA, the CDR3 is TGTGCCAGCAGCTTGAGCGGGAGTTTTATTGAGCAGTTCTTC.

The V and J genes are TRBV7-2 and TRBJ1-4, with D hard to call. With 7 bases removed from V and 0 bases from J, the gap between germline ends came to 12 bases. The CDR3 consists of 15 residues. Germline V gene data show CDR1 as SGHTA and CDR2 as FQGNSA. Here the CDR3 reads CASTSYRATNEKLFF. CDR3 in DNA: TGTGCCAGCACCTCTTACAGAGCAACTAATGAAAAACTGTTTTTT.

V usage is TRBV3-1 and J usage is TRBJ1-4; possible D gene TRBD1, 6 bases. Germline loops: CDR1 LGHDT, CDR2 YNNKEL (reference sequence). Trimming took 6 bases from V and 5 from J, leaving 13 bases between them. CDR3 length: 14 residues. The DNA for the CDR3 is TGTGCCAGCAGTCAGGGGTCGGACAATGAAAAACTGTTTTTT. Protein sequence: CASSQGSDNEKLFF.

The genes are TRBV6-2 or TRBV6-3 and TRBJ2-1; 12 bases map to TRBD2. Germline trimming cut 5 bases from V and 6 bases from J; bases unmatched to any gene: 5. CDR1 and CDR2 (germline): MNHEY, SVGEGT. The CDR3 has 15 amino acids. CDR3 protein: CASSRPSGGANEQFF. The CDR3 nucleotides are TGTGCCAGCAGTCGGCCTAGCGGGGGGGCCAATGAGCAGTTCTTC.

In its sample, this clonotype was seen a few times. This chain uses TRBV4-2 with TRBJ2-2, with 7 positions matching TRBD1. The CDR3 length is 16 residues. The V segment lost 1 base and the J segment 4 bases; nucleotides outside the gene matches: 6. The germline CDR1 and CDR2 sequences are LGHNA and YNFKEQ. Here the CDR3 DNA reads TGTGCCAGCAGCCAAGTAGAGACAGGGCCCACCGGGGAGCTGTTTTTT. Its protein is CASSQVETGPTGELFF.

This clonotype was observed a handful of times. This sequence joins TRBV15 and TRBJ2-3; the match to TRBD1 covers 11 bases. CDR1 LNHNV and CDR2 YYDKDF come from the germline V gene (reference sequence). V trimming: 2 bases; J trimming: 4 bases; junction bases outside the gene matches: 5. The CDR3 is made up of 16 amino acids. CDR3 in amino acids: CATSRRRTGGPDTQYF. The CDR3, as DNA: TGTGCCACCAGCAGAAGGAGGACAGGGGGCCCAGATACGCAGTATTTT.

This clonotype was detected many times. The rearrangement uses TRBV6-2 or TRBV6-3 and TRBJ1-1; tentative D call: TRBD1 (5 bases). The CDR3 length is 13 residues. Germline V gene data show CDR1 as MNHEY and CDR2 as SVGEGT. V lost 6 bases to trimming and J lost 6 bases, with 14 bases between them. The CDR3 DNA reads TGTGCCAGCAGAGTCGGGGGGGGATCTGAAGCTTTCTTT. It translates to CASRVGGGSEAFF.

The chain has TRBV4-3 and TRBJ2-7; 10 nucleotides agree with TRBD2. The CDR3 consists of 15 residues. The V gene's germline CDR1 is LGHNA and CDR2 YSLEER. J was trimmed by 3 bases and V by 0 bases; bases with no gene match: 2. The DNA for the CDR3 is TGCGCCAGCAGCCAAGAGAAGCGGGGGGGCTACGAGCAGTACTTC. Its translation is CASSQEKRGGYEQYF.

The CDR3 DNA is TGTGCCAGCCGATCACAGGGGGATGAGCAGTTCTTC. Encoded protein: CASRSQGDEQFF. V gene TRBV28 combines with J gene TRBJ2-1; 8 positions agree with TRBD1. The V and J ends lost 8 bases and 8 bases, in that order; junction bases with no gene match: 5. Looked up from germline, CDR1 is MDHEN and CDR2 is SYDVKM. The CDR3 extends over 12 amino acids.

V usage is TRBV15 and J usage is TRBJ2-7, with 10 bases matching TRBD1. The V segment lost 0 bases and the J segment 5 bases; nucleotides outside the gene matches: 7. Germline V lookup: CDR1 LNHNV, CDR2 YYDKDF (reference sequence). The CDR3 is made up of 16 amino acids. The CDR3 sequence: CATSREIRTGGDEQYF. The CDR3 DNA sequence: TGTGCCACCAGCAGAGAGATTCGGACAGGGGGAGACGAGCAGTACTTC.